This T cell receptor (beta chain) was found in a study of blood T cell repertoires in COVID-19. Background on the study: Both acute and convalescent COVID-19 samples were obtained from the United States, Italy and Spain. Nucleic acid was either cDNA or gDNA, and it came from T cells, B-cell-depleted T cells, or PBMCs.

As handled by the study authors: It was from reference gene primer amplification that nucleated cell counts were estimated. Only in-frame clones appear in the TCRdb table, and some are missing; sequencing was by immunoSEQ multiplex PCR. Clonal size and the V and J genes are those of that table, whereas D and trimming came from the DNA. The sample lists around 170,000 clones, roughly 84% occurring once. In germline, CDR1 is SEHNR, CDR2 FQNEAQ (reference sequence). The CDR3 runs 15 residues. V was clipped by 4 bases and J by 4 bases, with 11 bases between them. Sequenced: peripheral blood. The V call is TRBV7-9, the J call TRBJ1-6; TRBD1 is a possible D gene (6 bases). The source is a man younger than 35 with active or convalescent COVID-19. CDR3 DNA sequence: TGTGCCAGCAGCTCGGACAGATCATATAATTCACCCCTCCACTTT. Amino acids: CASSSDRSYNSPLHF.